Below, one T cell receptor beta chain is given with its context. Its antigen is still unknown. Data came from immunoSEQ multiplex PCR; TCRdb stores just in-frame clones and leaves some out. The data contain about 100,000 clones, about 83% of them seen just once; the ten biggest clones take up 15%. The record originates from a study of T cell responses to AZD1222 COVID-19 vaccine. Overall study findings and caveats: At 160-218 and 743-854, vaccine-associated CD4 TCRs were dominant, and they spanned spike. Clonal diversity may have been underestimated, and the donors were mostly white British, with more females than males. Spike-specific TCR breadth rose after two AZD1222 doses, and depth rose as well.

Trimming took 6 bases from V and 8 from J, leaving 19 bases between them. The CDR3 has 14 residues. Germline CDR1 SEHNR, CDR2 FQNEAQ (reference sequence). Sequenced here: peripheral blood, sampled on day 0 of AZD1222 vaccination. The chain couples TRBV7-9 to TRBJ1-1; D uncertain. The clonotype comes from an adult in good health. CDR3 DNA: TGTGCCAGCAGTAATCGGACCGACGAAGCGGAAGCTTTCTTT. Its translation: CASSNRTDEAEAFF.